The 21 T cell receptor beta chains presented below share a single source sample, sequenced in a study of blood T cell repertoires in COVID-19. Clones were sequenced by immunoSEQ multiplex PCR, and TCRdb holds only the in-frame ones, with some missing. Of around 400,000 clones in the sample, just under 90% were seen once. Sequenced: PBMCs or T cells enriched from blood (not recorded which). The source of these receptors is a woman aged 25 to 39 who had recovered from COVID-19.

The V and J genes are TRBV28 and TRBJ2-5; weak D call: TRBD1 (5 bases). This CDR3 is built from 14 residues. The V and J ends lost 3 bases and 5 bases respectively, with 13 bases between them. Per germline, CDR1 MDHEN and CDR2 SYDVKM. The CDR3 DNA reads as TGTGCCAGCAGTTTTTTTCCAGGGTCGGAGACCCAGTACTTC. It translates to CASSFFPGSETQYF.

This chain joins TRBV30 and TRBJ1-2; TRBD1 is a possible D gene (6 bases). The CDR3 runs 11 residues. The ends were cut back, 3 bases at V and 7 bases at J, with 9 bases in the middle. Germline values: CDR1 GTSNPN, CDR2 SVGIG (reference sequence). The CDR3 DNA reads as TGTGCCTGGAGGATACAGGGTGGCTACACCTTC. This sequence encodes CAWRIQGGYTF.

The J gene is TRBJ1-2, the V gene TRBV7-9; D might be TRBD1 (5 bases). Deletions cut 5 bases from V and 5 bases from J, with 12 bases between. This CDR3 has 13 amino acids. Germline values: CDR1 SEHNR, CDR2 FQNEAQ (reference sequence). For the CDR3, the DNA is TGTGCCAGCAGCCAATCAGGGTCGTATGGCTACACCTTC. It yields the protein CASSQSGSYGYTF.

This chain connects TRBV19 to TRBJ2-2, with 9 positions matching TRBD2. With V trimmed by 3 bases and J by 2 bases, 4 bases remained unmatched. The CDR3 length is 16 residues. Germline CDR1 and CDR2: LNHDA and SQIVND (reference sequence). The CDR3 DNA reads as TGTGCCAGTAGTATTCTAGCGGGGTACAACACCGGGGAGCTGTTTTTT. Translated: CASSILAGYNTGELFF. Full variable domain (outside the CDR3, taken from reference TRBV19 and TRBJ2-2): DGGITQSPKYLFRKEGQNVTLSCEQNLNHDAMYWYRQDPGQGLRLIYYSQIVNDFQKGDIAEGYSVSREKKESFPLTVTSAQKNPTAFYLCASSILAGYNTGELFFGEGSRLTVL.

This chain links TRBV18 with TRBJ2-5; D is uncertain. Germline CDR1 reads KGHSH; CDR2 reads LQKENI. V lost 2 bases to trimming and J lost 2 bases, with 9 bases between them. The CDR3 is 14 amino acids. The CDR3 is CASSPFQTQETQYF. The DNA for the CDR3 is TGTGCCAGCTCACCATTCCAGACTCAAGAGACCCAGTACTTC.

This chain links TRBV7-9 with TRBJ1-1; D possibly corresponds to TRBD1 (5 bases). V lost 3 bases and J lost 6, with 14 bases in between. Per germline, CDR1 SEHNR and CDR2 FQNEAQ (reference sequence). This CDR3 contains 14 residues. CDR3 nucleotide sequence: TGTGCCAGCAGCTTGGGGGGGATCGGCGCTGAAGCTTTCTTT. Its translation is CASSLGGIGAEAFF.

The genes are TRBV10-3 and TRBJ2-5; D may be TRBD2 (6 bases). CDR1 is ENHRY and CDR2 is SYGVKD in the germline V gene. This CDR3 is built from 15 residues. The germline V and J ends were trimmed by 5 bases and 5 bases, with 18 bases remaining between them. The CDR3 loop reads CAISKLEGRGETQYF. CDR3 nucleotide sequence: TGTGCCATCAGTAAGCTAGAGGGCCGGGGGGAGACCCAGTACTTC.

This clone was found once. The rearrangement joins TRBV5-4 to TRBJ2-1; unclear D gene. Deletions cut 2 bases from V and 2 bases from J, with 5 bases between. This CDR3 comprises 13 residues. The germline V gene has CDR1 SGHNT and CDR2 YYREEE (reference sequence). The CDR3 DNA follows: TGTGCCAGCAGCTTTGACACCTACAATGAGCAGTTCTTC. Translated, it gives CASSFDTYNEQFF.

V and J are TRBV11-3 and TRBJ2-3; maybe TRBD2 (6 bases). Between the trimmed V and J ends, which lost 5 bases and 4 bases, there was a span of 16 bases. This CDR3 is built from 15 residues. CDR1 and CDR2 (germline): SGHNT, YENEEA. CDR3 in DNA: TGTGCCAGCAGCCACCGGGACTCCCACCCAGATACGCAGTATTTT. The encoded protein is CASSHRDSHPDTQYF.

The rearrangement links TRBV6-6 to TRBJ1-4; D is perhaps TRBD1 (6 bases). Deletions cut 8 bases from V and 8 bases from J, with 6 bases between. Germline lookup yields CDR1 MNHNY and CDR2 SVGAGI (reference sequence). This CDR3 contains 10 residues. CDR3 DNA sequence: TGTGCCAGCGGGGGCGAAAAACTGTTTTTT. Its protein is CASGGEKLFF.

The genes are TRBV4-1 and TRBJ2-5; 12 bases map to TRBD2. The junction had 4 bases not matched to a gene; V was cut back by 9 bases and J by 5 bases. Germline loops: CDR1 MGHRA, CDR2 YSYEKL. The CDR3 is made up of 13 amino acids. CDR3 nucleotides: TGCGCCAGTCGACTAGCGGGAGATGAGACCCAGTACTTC. It specifies CASRLAGDETQYF.

CDR3 bases: TGTGCCTGGAGTATGGGGGGATCTAAAGCTTTCTTT. Translating gives CAWSMGGSKAFF. The chain couples TRBV30 to TRBJ1-1; D perhaps matches TRBD1 (5 bases). The CDR3 runs 12 residues. V lost 2 bases, J lost 9 bases, and 13 bases lay in between. Germline CDR1 reads GTSNPN; CDR2 reads SVGIG (reference sequence).

The chain is built from TRBV5-1 and TRBJ2-7; TRBD2 matches at 9 bases. V shed 0 bases and J 0 bases; nucleotides not matched to a gene: 4. This CDR3 has 16 residues. The germline CDR1 and CDR2 sequences are SGHRS and YFSETQ. The CDR3 loop is CASSLEVAGASYEQYF. The CDR3 DNA is TGCGCCAGCAGCTTGGAGGTAGCGGGGGCCTCCTACGAGCAGTACTTC.

The CDR3 here is CASSYTAGSYEQYF. In DNA, the CDR3 is TGTGCCAGCAGTTACACCGCGGGCTCCTACGAGCAGTACTTC. The gene calls are TRBV6-5 and TRBJ2-7; D possibly corresponds to TRBD2 (5 bases). Germline CDR1 and CDR2: MNHEY and SVGAGI. CDR3 length equals 14 residues. The germline V and J ends were trimmed by 2 bases and 0 bases, with 8 bases remaining between them.

This rearrangement joins TRBV5-1 to TRBJ2-1; 10 nucleotides agree with TRBD1. CDR1 SGHRS and CDR2 YFSETQ come from the germline V gene. The CDR3 covers 15 residues. Trimming removed 3 bases from V and 8 bases from J; junction bases left unmatched: 8. CDR3 protein: CASSSGQGRFHEQFF. In DNA, the CDR3 is TGCGCCAGCAGCTCGGGACAGGGGAGGTTCCATGAGCAGTTCTTC.

V gene TRBV12-3 or TRBV12-4 combines with J gene TRBJ2-1, with a tentative D call TRBD1 (6 bases). V lost 5 bases to trimming and J lost 4 bases, with 9 bases between them. The CDR3 contains 13 residues. CDR3 region: CASSGQLYNEQFF. The CDR3 DNA follows: TGTGCCAGCAGTGGACAGTTATACAATGAGCAGTTCTTC.

The chain is built from TRBV5-1 and TRBJ2-5; perhaps TRBD1 as D (5 bases). The CDR3 runs to 14 residues. The germline V and J ends were trimmed by 2 bases and 2 bases, with 10 bases remaining between them. CDR1 and CDR2 (germline): SGHRS, YFSETQ. CDR3 protein: CASSFGQGQETQYF. DNA for the CDR3: TGCGCCAGCAGCTTTGGGCAGGGACAAGAGACCCAGTACTTC.

V is TRBV19 and J is TRBJ1-4, with D perhaps TRBD1 (5 bases). The germline gives CDR1 LNHDA, CDR2 SQIVND (reference sequence). The CDR3 runs to 16 residues. The V end lost 5 bases, the J end lost 0 bases, and 13 bases lay between the germline ends. The CDR3 DNA is TGTGCCAGTAGTGATTACAGGAGTGCAACTAATGAAAAACTGTTTTTT. Amino acids: CASSDYRSATNEKLFF.

The chain joins TRBV6-4 to TRBJ1-2; 9 bases map to TRBD1. V lost 6 bases, J lost 7 bases, and 9 bases stayed unmatched. This CDR3 contains 14 residues. Germline CDR1 and CDR2: MRHNA and SNTAGT. The CDR3 spells CASRDGQGSGGYTF. The CDR3 bases are TGTGCCAGCAGAGACGGACAGGGGTCGGGTGGCTACACCTTC.

V gene TRBV2 combines with J gene TRBJ2-7; unclear D gene. CDR1 and CDR2 (germline): SNHLY, FYNNEI. This CDR3 comprises 13 residues. V lost 7 bases, J lost 0 bases, and 10 bases lay in between. CDR3: CASKRRSSYEQYF. The CDR3 nucleotides are TGTGCCAGCAAAAGACGGAGCTCCTACGAGCAGTACTTC.

The chain is built from TRBV5-1 and TRBJ2-7; TRBD2 matches 12 bases. CDR1 SGHRS and CDR2 YFSETQ come from the germline V gene. After removal of 4 bases from V and 6 bases from J, the junction contained 14 bases not matched to a gene. This CDR3 comprises 17 residues. In DNA, the CDR3 is TGCGCCAGCAGCCTACCACTAGCGGGGGGACTTGCCTCCGAGCAGTACTTC. The encoded protein is CASSLPLAGGLASEQYF. The whole variable domain, remainder taken from reference TRBV5-1 and TRBJ2-7, is KAGVTQTPRYLIKTRGQQVTLSCSPISGHRSVSWYQQTPGQGLQFLFEYFSETQRNKGNFPGRFSGRQFSNSRSEMNVSTLELGDSALYLCASSLPLAGGLASEQYFGPGTRLTVT.